These 12 T cell receptor beta chains originate from one sample sequenced in a study of Graves' ophthalmopathy and Graves' hyperthyroidism. Amplified TCR beta CDR3 regions were obtained using RNA transcripts as template. Amplification began with first-round RT-PCR using HTBI primers, then second-round multiplex PCR was performed. TCRdb re-called the multiplex PCR reads with MiXCR, one entry per CDR3 protein. The sample includes roughly 700,000 distinct CDR3 sequences, roughly 40% seen only once; the top ten take approximately 46%. Sequencing was done on a sample of peripheral blood. All receptors come from an adult man with Graves' ophthalmopathy.

This clonotype was seen ten or more times. The chain uses TRBV10-2 and TRBJ1-4; D might be TRBD1 (5 bases). The CDR3 runs 15 residues. The ends were cut back, 5 bases at V and 0 bases at J, with 10 bases in the middle. Germline loops: CDR1 WSHSY, CDR2 SAAADI. The CDR3 spells CASSRTHPTNEKLFF. The CDR3 DNA reads as TGCGCCAGCAGTAGGACACATCCAACTAATGAAAAACTGTTTTTT.

This clonotype was observed many times. The genes are TRBV6-1 and TRBJ1-6, with D unresolved. Deletions cut 4 bases from V and 10 bases from J, with 8 bases between. The CDR3 consists of 12 residues. CDR1 and CDR2 from the germline V gene are MNHNS and SASEGT. This CDR3 is CASSVNGSPLHF. CDR3 bases: TGTGCCAGCAGTGTCAACGGGTCACCCCTCCACTTT.

Many counts were recorded for this clonotype. The J gene is TRBJ2-7, the V gene TRBV27; D is undetermined. Trimming shortened V by 3 bases and J by 3 bases, and 12 bases separated the two germline ends. CDR1 and CDR2 (germline): MNHEY, SMNVEV (reference sequence). The CDR3 consists of 14 residues. The CDR3 bases are TGTGCCAGCAGTTTGAATGGTCAAGTCTACGAGCAGTACTTC. It yields the protein CASSLNGQVYEQYF.

V usage is TRBV11-2 and J usage is TRBJ1-4; 8 bases align to TRBD1. The CDR3 extends over 16 amino acids. CDR1 SGHAT and CDR2 FQNNGV come from the germline V gene. J gave up 6 bases and V 1 base, and 7 bases lay outside the gene matches. The CDR3: CASSLGGQGVDEKLFF. In DNA form, the CDR3 reads TGTGCCAGCAGCTTAGGTGGACAGGGCGTTGATGAAAAACTGTTTTTT.

This clonotype was recorded many times. The chain has TRBV20-1 and TRBJ1-2; D remains unclear. Trimming stripped 4 bases from V and 4 bases from J, with 13 bases between. This CDR3 is 13 amino acids long. Germline CDR1 is DFQATT and CDR2 is SNEGSKA (reference sequence). CDR3 sequence reads: CSATPGQSYGYTF. In DNA form, the CDR3 reads TGCAGTGCTACCCCGGGCCAGAGCTATGGCTACACCTTC.

This clonotype was observed once. A read error may produce the germline difference seen at one junction end. DNA for the CDR3: TGCGCCAGCAATGAGGGGACAGCCTACGAGCAATACTTC. Encoded protein: CASNEGTAYEQYF. This chain connects TRBV10-1 to TRBJ2-7; 7 bases align to TRBD1. The CDR3 totals 13 residues. Germline CDR1 is WNHNN and CDR2 is SYGVQD (reference sequence).

With regard to this clonotype: This could be a read error, since a much larger clone is one nucleotide away. In this CDR3 the conserved last residue, phenylalanine or tryptophan, is missing, so a read error is likely. This chain connects TRBV6-1 to TRBJ1-1; D not resolved. The germline V gene has CDR1 MNHNS and CDR2 SASEGT. The CDR3 is 14 amino acids. V lost 3 bases and J lost 4, with 12 bases in between. CDR3 residues: CASSEREGGTEAFL. In DNA form, the CDR3 reads TGTGCCAGCAGTGAGAGGGAGGGAGGCACTGAAGCTTTCCTT.

This clonotype was seen at least ten times. This sequence joins TRBV6-6 and TRBJ2-5; 8 positions match TRBD1. Germline V gene data show CDR1 as MNHNY and CDR2 as SVGAGI (reference sequence). The V and J ends lost 8 bases and 8 bases, in that order; junction bases with no gene match: 7. The CDR3 is 12 residues long. This chain's CDR3 is CASQLDRDTQYF. The CDR3 DNA is TGTGCCAGCCAACTGGACAGGGACACCCAGTACTTC.

Details on this clonotype: An end of the junction differs from the germline gene, which may be a read error. This sequence joins TRBV10-2 and TRBJ1-1, with 8 bases fitting TRBD1. The CDR3 has 14 amino acids. Germline V gives CDR1 WSHSY, CDR2 SAAADI. The CDR3 reads CASNDRGMNTEAFF. CDR3 in DNA: TGTGCCAGCAACGACAGGGGCATGAACACTGAAGCTTTCTTT.

The V and J genes are TRBV7-9 and TRBJ2-6; D uncertain. Trimming stripped 6 bases from V and 0 bases from J, with 24 bases between. This CDR3 has 20 residues. Germline V gene sequence: CDR1 SEHNR, CDR2 FQNEAQ (reference sequence). The DNA of the CDR3 is TGTGCCAGCAGTACACCTCTTGTCCCGGTGCCAAGCTCTGGGGCCAACGTCCTGACTTTC. Translation gives CASSTPLVPVPSSGANVLTF.

This clonotype was observed a handful of times. This chain joins TRBV2 and TRBJ2-7, with D tentatively TRBD1 (6 bases). V lost 6 bases, J lost 4 bases, and 16 bases lay in between. The CDR3 has 14 residues. Germline CDR1 is SNHLY and CDR2 is FYNNEI. CDR3 residues: CASSPGQILYEQYF. For the CDR3, the DNA is TGTGCCAGCAGCCCAGGACAGATCCTATACGAGCAGTACTTC.

The chain is built from TRBV7-3 and TRBJ2-5; 13 bases line up with TRBD2. J gave up 5 bases and V 1 base, and 4 bases lay outside the gene matches. The germline gives CDR1 SGHTA, CDR2 FQGTGA. There are 16 residues in the CDR3. The CDR3 DNA reads TGTGCCAGCAGCTTAATGGGACTAGCGGGGTGGGAGACCCAGTACTTC. Protein sequence: CASSLMGLAGWETQYF.